This T cell receptor beta chain was retrieved from a study of blood T cell repertoires in COVID-19. Study-level information: The origin of the acute and convalescent COVID-19 samples was the United States, Italy and Spain.

Germline V lookup: CDR1 SEHNR, CDR2 FQNEAQ (reference sequence). This CDR3 is 14 amino acids long. After removal of 10 bases from V and 4 bases from J, the junction contained 9 bases not matched to a gene. The authors' processing: Researchers report that nucleated cell counts were estimated from reference gene primer amplification. The table came from immunoSEQ multiplex PCR; TCRdb's copy has only in-frame clones and leaves some out. D and trimming were read from the DNA, whereas the V and J calls and clone size are those reported in that table. The sample includes over 45,000 clones, 60% to 85% of them seen just once.

J is TRBJ1-4 and V is TRBV7-9, with 7 bases identical to TRBD1. The TCR originated in a man in his forties or fifties with active or convalescent COVID-19. The sample comprised peripheral blood. The CDR3 is CAISHRDSNEKLFF. The CDR3 DNA reads as TGTGCCATATCCCACCGGGACAGTAATGAAAAACTGTTTTTT.